In this sample, the clone carrying this T cell receptor beta chain turned up a few times. Its antigen is as yet unknown. These data are taken from a study of cytomegalovirus exposure and HLA in healthy donors. Across the whole study: Tens of millions of unique TCRs from HLA-typed donors made up an early data release.

Regarding the study as a whole: Some TCR beta chains (approximately 180 of them) were listed as cytomegalovirus-associated.

The germline gives CDR1 SGHNT, CDR2 YYREEE (reference sequence). The CDR3 loop spans 14 amino acids. With V trimmed by 4 bases and J by 5 bases, 6 bases remained unmatched. The study ran its PCR with 60 Vbeta and 13 Jbeta primers. Sequenced by immunoSEQ multiplex PCR; TCRdb stores in-frame clones only, minus some. The profile covers 55,000 to 85,000 clones, with approximately 80% appearing a single time and roughly 7.8% taken by the ten largest. The sample comprised PBMCs. The chain carries TRBV5-4 and TRBJ1-1; 9 bases align to TRBD1. This TCR was recovered from a man aged 18 to 35 in good health and CMV-seropositive. CDR3 residues: CASSPQGAGTEAFF. The CDR3 nucleotides are TGTGCCAGCAGCCCACAGGGGGCTGGGACTGAAGCTTTCTTT. Drawing the rest from reference TRBV5-4 and TRBJ1-1, the complete variable domain is ETGVTQSPTHLIKTRGQQVTLRCSSQSGHNTVSWYQQALGQGPQFIFQYYREEENGRGNFPPRFSGLQFPNYSSELNVNALELDDSALYLCASSPQGAGTEAFFGQGTRLTVV.